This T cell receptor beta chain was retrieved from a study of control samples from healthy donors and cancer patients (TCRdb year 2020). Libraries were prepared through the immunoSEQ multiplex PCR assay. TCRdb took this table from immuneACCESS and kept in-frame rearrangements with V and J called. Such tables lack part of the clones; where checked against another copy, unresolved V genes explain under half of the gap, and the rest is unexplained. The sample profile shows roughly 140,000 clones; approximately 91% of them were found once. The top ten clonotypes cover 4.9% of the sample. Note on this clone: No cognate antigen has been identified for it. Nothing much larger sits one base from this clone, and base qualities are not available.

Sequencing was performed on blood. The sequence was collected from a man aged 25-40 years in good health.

The CDR3 here reads CASSSSGGRAGEQYF. DNA sequence: TGTGCCAGCAGCTCTTCGGGCGGGAGGGCCGGCGAGCAGTACTTC. The chain joins TRBV7-9 to TRBJ2-7, and 9 junction bases match TRBD2. The CDR3 has 15 amino acids, counting the end cysteine and phenylalanine. Solely the CDR3 DNA is kept, with 45 bases framed from the first base. According to the germline V gene (reference sequence), CDR1 reads SEHNR and CDR2 reads FQNEAQ. V is trimmed back by 4 bases and J by 6 bases, and the junction contains 10 bases that no gene match accounts for.